This TCR beta chain derives from a study of T cell changes during pregnancy in multiple sclerosis. The V gene lost 5 bases and the J gene lost 0 bases, with 8 bases spanning the gap. Germline lookup yields CDR1 KGHSH and CDR2 LQKENI. The CDR3 is 15 amino acids. The data were produced by immunoSEQ multiplex PCR, yet TCRdb's version contains in-frame clones alone and is incomplete. The repertoire holds 60,000 to 70,000 clones, with 90% to 95% as singletons. The source of this sequence is a female donor in good health, enrolled as a control in a pregnancy study. The chain employs TRBV18 and TRBJ1-6; D call uncertain. The sequencing here drew on peripheral blood, taken in the third trimester of pregnancy. The CDR3 spells CASSSAGSYNSPLHF. The CDR3 nucleotides read TGTGCCAGCTCAAGCGCGGGCTCCTATAATTCACCCCTCCACTTT.